Sequencing of this TCR beta chain was carried out in a study of OX40 agonist ivuxolimab in advanced cancers. About the research overall: As their treatment, patients were administered ivuxolimab, an agonistic anti-OX40 (CD134) antibody. Partial responses were recorded for three patients, including one with hepatocellular carcinoma and two with cutaneous melanoma. Points from the study as a whole: The CD4+ and CD8+ T cells in the blood had expanded clonally by week 6 at 0.1 to 3.0 mg/kg. Expanded clones were, on average, more numerous in CD8+ T cells than in CD4+.

On this clone itself: The antigen remains unidentified.

Trimming stripped 4 bases from V and 4 bases from J, with 10 bases between. CDR3 size: 14 residues. Per germline, CDR1 MNHEY and CDR2 SVGAGI. TCRdb's copy holds only in-frame clones and misses some; the assay was immunoSEQ multiplex PCR. The repertoire holds approximately 90,000 clones, with about 91% as singletons. The receptor was derived from an adult with an advanced solid tumor such as melanoma, head and neck, liver or kidney cancer. This sample comprised CD4+ or CD8+ T cells sorted from blood, obtained in a trial of the OX40 agonist ivuxolimab. The chain employs TRBV6-5 and TRBJ1-4, with D possibly being TRBD1 (5 bases). The CDR3: CASSWGTYNEKLFF. The CDR3 DNA sequence: TGTGCCAGCAGTTGGGGGACGTATAATGAAAAACTGTTTTTT.